This T cell receptor (beta chain) was identified during a study of graft-versus-host responses after intestinal transplantation. The authors plated around 200,000 CFSE-labeled responder cells with around 200,000 irradiated, violet-dye-labeled stimulator cells. The CDR3 runs to 12 residues. The germline V and J ends were trimmed by 6 bases and 7 bases, with 12 bases remaining between them. CDR1 and CDR2 from the germline V gene are ENHRY and SYGVKD. Some clones are missing from TCRdb's copy, which holds only in-frame ones; the method was immunoSEQ multiplex PCR. The sample carries 21,000 or so clones, 50% to 70% recorded once.

The source material was alloreactive CD4+ T cells from a mixed lymphocyte reaction culture, sampled before intestinal transplant. Subset defined: CFSE-low proliferating T cells sorted from roughly 6-day pre-transplant mixed lymphocyte reaction (GvH or HvG direction). The chain combines TRBV10-3 with TRBJ1-2; tentative D call: TRBD1 (5 bases). The origin of this receptor is a human patient who received an intestinal transplant. CDR3 residues: CAIRVDISGYTF. The CDR3 DNA sequence: TGTGCCATCAGGGTGGACATAAGTGGCTACACCTTC.